The source of this T cell receptor beta chain is a study of CD8+CD57+ T cells in acquired aplastic anemia. Study in general: The study obtained an average of approximately 3 ug of DNA from sorted CD4+ and CD8+ cells.

The CDR3 extends over 14 amino acids. Germline V gene lookup returns CDR1 SGHVS and CDR2 FQNEAQ. The template for TCR beta VDJ and CDR3 sequence profiling was genomic DNA. A single record per CDR3 protein comes from TCRdb applying MiXCR to the reads. This table has some 280,000 distinct CDR3 sequences, roughly half appearing once. Notes on this clonotype: Its antigen is currently unknown. The junction shows a germline mismatch at one end, possibly a read error.

Findings and caveats of the study: Around 29 shared CD8+ CDR3s appeared highly expressed within patients' immunodominant clones. In CD8+ cells, Simpson's diversity showed no significant difference between patients and controls.

The chain joins TRBV7-8 to TRBJ1-4; tentative D call: TRBD1 (5 bases). Sequencing was performed on sorted CD4+, CD8+, or CD8+CD57+ T cells (not recorded which) from PBMCs. This receptor was taken from a human donor with severe aplastic anemia or a healthy control (not recorded which). The DNA of the CDR3 is TGTGCCAGTTCAGGAAGGGTCTCGGGGGAAAAGACTGTTTTT. Its protein is CASSGRVSGEKTVF.